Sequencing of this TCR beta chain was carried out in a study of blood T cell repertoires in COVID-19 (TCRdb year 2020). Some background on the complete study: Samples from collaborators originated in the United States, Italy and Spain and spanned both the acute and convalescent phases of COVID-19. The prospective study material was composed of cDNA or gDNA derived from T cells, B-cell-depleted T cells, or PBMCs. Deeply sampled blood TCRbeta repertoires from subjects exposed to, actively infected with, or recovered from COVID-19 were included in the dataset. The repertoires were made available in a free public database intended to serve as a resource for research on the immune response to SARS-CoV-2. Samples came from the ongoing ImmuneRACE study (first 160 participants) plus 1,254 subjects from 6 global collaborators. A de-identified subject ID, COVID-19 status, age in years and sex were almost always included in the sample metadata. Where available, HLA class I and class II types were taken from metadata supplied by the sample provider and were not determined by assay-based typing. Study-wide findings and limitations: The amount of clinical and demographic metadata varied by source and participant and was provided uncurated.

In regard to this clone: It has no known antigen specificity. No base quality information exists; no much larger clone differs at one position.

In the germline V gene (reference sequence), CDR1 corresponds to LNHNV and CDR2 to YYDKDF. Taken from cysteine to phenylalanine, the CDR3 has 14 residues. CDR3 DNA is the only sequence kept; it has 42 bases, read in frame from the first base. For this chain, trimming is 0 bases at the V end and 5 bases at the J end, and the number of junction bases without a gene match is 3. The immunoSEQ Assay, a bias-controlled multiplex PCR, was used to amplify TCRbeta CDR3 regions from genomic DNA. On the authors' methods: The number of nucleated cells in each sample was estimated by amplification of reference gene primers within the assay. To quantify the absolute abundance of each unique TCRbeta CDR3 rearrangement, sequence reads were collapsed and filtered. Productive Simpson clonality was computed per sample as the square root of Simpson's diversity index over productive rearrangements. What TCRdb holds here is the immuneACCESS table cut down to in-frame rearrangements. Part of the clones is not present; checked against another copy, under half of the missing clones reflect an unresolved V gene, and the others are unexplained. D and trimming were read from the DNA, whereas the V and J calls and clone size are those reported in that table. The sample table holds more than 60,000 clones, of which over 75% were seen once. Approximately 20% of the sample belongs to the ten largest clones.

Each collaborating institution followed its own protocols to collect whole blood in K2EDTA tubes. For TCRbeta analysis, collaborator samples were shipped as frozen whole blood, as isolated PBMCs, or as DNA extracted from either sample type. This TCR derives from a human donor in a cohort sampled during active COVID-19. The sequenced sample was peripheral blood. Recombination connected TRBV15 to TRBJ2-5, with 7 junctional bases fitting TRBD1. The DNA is TGTGCCACCAGCAGAGATCAGGGGGTTGAGACCCAGTACTTC. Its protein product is CATSRDQGVETQYF.